This record looks at one TCR beta chain sequence and its context. Its antigen is undetermined. Using immunoSEQ multiplex PCR, the repertoire was profiled, and TCRdb retains in-frame clones only, with some absent. This table holds some 650,000 clones, around 97% found once. These data are taken from a study of shared clonotypes between healthy human individuals. Whole-study context: Each donor contributed plates that comprised three CD4 naive, three CD4 memory, two CD8 naive and one CD8 memory.

Germline CDR1 reads SGDLS; CDR2 reads YYNGEE. Trimming at V came to 3 bases and at J to 8 bases, leaving 10 bases not matched to a gene. The CDR3 extends over 15 amino acids. Points from the study as a whole: Larger estimated richness was generally seen in naive subsets than in memory subsets. Clonotypes shared by all four donors outscored non-shared clonotypes in generation probability.

The clonotype comes from a woman in her thirties in good health. The gene calls are TRBV9 and TRBJ2-1; 8 bases align to TRBD2. The source material was naive CD4+ T cells sorted from blood. Subset indicated: CD45RA+ positively selected. The CDR3 DNA reads TGTGCCAGCAGCGCCCCCGGACTAGCTGTGGATGAGCAGTTCTTC. It yields the protein CASSAPGLAVDEQFF.